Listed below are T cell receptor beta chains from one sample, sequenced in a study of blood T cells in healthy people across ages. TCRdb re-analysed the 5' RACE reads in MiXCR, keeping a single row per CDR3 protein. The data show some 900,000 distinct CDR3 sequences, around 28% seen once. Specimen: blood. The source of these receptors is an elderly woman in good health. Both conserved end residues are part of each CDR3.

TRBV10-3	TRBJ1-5	CAISESGQGDQPQHF
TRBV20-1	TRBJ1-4	CSAKPDSYSEKLFF
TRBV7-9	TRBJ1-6	CASSLGGVDNSPLHF
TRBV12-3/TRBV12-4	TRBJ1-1	CASSFWGTEAFF
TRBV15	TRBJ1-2	CATRNYRENGTF
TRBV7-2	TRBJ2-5	CASSMGLAAETQYF
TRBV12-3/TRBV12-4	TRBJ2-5	CASSSRQSQETQYF
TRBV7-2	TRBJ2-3	CASSLRTQSRSDTQYF
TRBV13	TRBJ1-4	CASSELTATNEKLFF
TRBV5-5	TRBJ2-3	CASSSGDVRTDTQYF
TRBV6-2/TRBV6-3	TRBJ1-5	CASRHRGSERAQHF
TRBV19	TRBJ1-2	CASSNRDPADFYGYTF
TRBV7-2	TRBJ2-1	CASSLRSSYNEQFF
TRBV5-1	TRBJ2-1	CASSLFVAGGPIEQFF
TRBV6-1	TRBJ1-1	CASRNREGGTEAFF
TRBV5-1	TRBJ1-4	CASSSGQGSATNEKLFF
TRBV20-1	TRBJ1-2	CSAPPPYNYGYTF
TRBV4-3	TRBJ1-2	CASSQVGDGDYGYTF
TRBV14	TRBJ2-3	CASSQTYLSTDTQYF
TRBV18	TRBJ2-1	CASSPVRWRLAGADNEQFF
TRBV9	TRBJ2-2	CASSAPSNTGELFF
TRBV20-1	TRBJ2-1	CSARDRVHEQFF
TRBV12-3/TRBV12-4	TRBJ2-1	CASRRSGTGPNNEQFF
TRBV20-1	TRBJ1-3	CSARDLGYSGNTIYF
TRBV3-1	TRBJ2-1	CASSQTSGVGNEQFF
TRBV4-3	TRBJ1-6	CASSQDGSPYNSPLHF
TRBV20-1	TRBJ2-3	CSAKTSGGTDTQYF
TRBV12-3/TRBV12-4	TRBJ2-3	CASNGSGTADTQYF
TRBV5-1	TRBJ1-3	CASSDTGIAGNTIYF
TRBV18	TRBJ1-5	CASSHRDRDNQPQHF
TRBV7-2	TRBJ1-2	CASSSHRVPNYGYTF
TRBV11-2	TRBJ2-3	CASSLAPVGTDTQYF
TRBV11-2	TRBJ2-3	CASSSSGGGDTQYF
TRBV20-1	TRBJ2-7	CSVPTGALYEQYF
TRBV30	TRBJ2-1	CAWSKPGTGPYNEQFF
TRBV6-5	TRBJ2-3	CASSSLLWGGRTDTQYF
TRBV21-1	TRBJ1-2	CASSKGGKGITGDYGYTF
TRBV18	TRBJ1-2	CASSRENTDGYTF
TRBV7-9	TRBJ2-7	CASSLARGLDEQYF
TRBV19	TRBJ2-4	CASSRPPTLAKNIQYF
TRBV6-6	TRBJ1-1	CASSYEGGAFF
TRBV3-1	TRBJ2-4	CASSETTGLSKNIQYF
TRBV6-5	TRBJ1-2	CASSYTDRASGYTF
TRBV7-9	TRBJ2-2	CASSLRSDRAGELFF
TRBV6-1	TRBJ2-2	CASSEMGNTGELFF
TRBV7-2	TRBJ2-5	CASSPSSSSGGSQETQYF
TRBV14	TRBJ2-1	CASSQQGGGPFDEQFF
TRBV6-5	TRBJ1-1	CASRTTDAGAEAFF